These T cell receptor beta chains were read from a single sample in a study of blood T cell repertoires in COVID-19. Profiled with immunoSEQ multiplex PCR; TCRdb holds only in-frame clones, not every one. There are some 390,000 clones in the sample; around 92% occur only once, and 1.7% lies in the top ten. The sequencing sample was made of PBMCs or T cells enriched from blood (not recorded which). These receptors all come from a woman aged 30 to 39 who had recovered from COVID-19. The CDR3 runs from the conserved cysteine through the conserved F or W. D genes are given only for firm matches. Expanded clones are given a class, and other clones once, few, many or no size at all.

V	J	D	size	CDR3	DNA
TRBV7-2	TRBJ2-1	.	.	CASSLMGLSNEQFF	TGTGCCAGCAGCTTAATGGGACTTTCCAATGAGCAGTTCTTC
TRBV4-2	TRBJ2-7	TRBD2	.	CASSQDVGTSAEQYF	TGTGCCAGCAGCCAAGATGTCGGGACTAGTGCCGAGCAGTACTTC
TRBV6-2/TRBV6-3	TRBJ2-3	TRBD2	.	CASSSPRGVVNTQYF	TGTGCCAGCAGTTCCCCCCGGGGGGTGGTGAATACGCAGTATTTT
TRBV7-8	TRBJ1-2	.	.	CASSLDRVRYTF	TGTGCCAGCAGCTTAGACAGGGTCCGCTACACCTTC
TRBV5-4	TRBJ1-4	.	.	CASSETGGMGKLFF	TGTGCCAGCAGCGAGACAGGTGGCATGGGGAAACTGTTTTTT
TRBV14	TRBJ1-1	.	.	CASSQENRQKAFF	TGTGCCAGCAGCCAAGAAAACAGGCAAAAAGCTTTCTTT
TRBV19	TRBJ1-1	TRBD1	.	CASSTPGQRNTEAFF	TGTGCCAGTAGTACCCCGGGACAGAGGAACACTGAAGCTTTCTTT
TRBV10-3	TRBJ2-1	TRBD2	.	CATSSGSSYNEQFF	TGTGCCACCAGTAGCGGGAGCTCCTACAATGAGCAGTTCTTC
TRBV11-3	TRBJ2-7	TRBD1	.	CASSPGTGTGGSYEQYF	TGTGCCAGCAGCCCCGGGACAGGGACAGGTGGGTCCTACGAGCAGTACTTC
TRBV9	TRBJ2-3	.	.	CASGREMSTDTQYF	TGTGCCAGCGGACGGGAGATGAGTACAGATACGCAGTATTTT
TRBV7-8	TRBJ2-1	.	.	CASSSQAGSYNEQFF	TGTGCCAGCAGCTCGCAAGCGGGTTCCTACAATGAGCAGTTCTTC
TRBV6-2/TRBV6-3	TRBJ1-1	TRBD1	.	CASSPSPTGRIHTEAFF	TGTGCCAGCAGCCCCAGTCCGACAGGGAGGATTCACACTGAAGCTTTCTTT
TRBV3-1/TRBV3-2	TRBJ1-2	TRBD1	.	CASSQDLVWDSSNGYTF	TGTGCCAGCAGCCAAGATCTTGTTTGGGACAGTTCGAATGGCTACACCTTC
TRBV29-1	TRBJ2-1	TRBD2	once	CSVGLAGGGWGEQFF	TGCAGCGTGGGACTAGCGGGAGGAGGATGGGGTGAGCAGTTCTTC
TRBV7-3	TRBJ2-2	.	.	CASSLIARANTGELFF	TGTGCCAGCAGCTTAATAGCCCGAGCGAACACCGGGGAGCTGTTTTTT
TRBV12-3/TRBV12-4	TRBJ1-2	TRBD1	.	CASKTDRYGYTF	TGTGCCAGCAAGACGGACAGGTATGGCTACACCTTC
TRBV6-5	TRBJ2-3	TRBD2	.	CASRSGLAGTDTQYF	TGTGCCAGCAGGTCCGGACTAGCGGGCACAGATACGCAGTATTTT
TRBV6-5	TRBJ1-2	.	.	CATQTGTNYGYTF	TGTGCCACTCAAACTGGGACAAACTATGGCTACACCTTC
TRBV29-1	TRBJ1-1	TRBD1	.	CSVEQTGSTEAFF	TGCAGCGTTGAACAGACAGGGAGCACTGAAGCTTTCTTT
TRBV7-8	TRBJ2-3	TRBD2	many	CASSLTSGGAIDTQYF	TGTGCCAGCAGCTTGACTAGCGGGGGGGCAATAGATACGCAGTATTTT
TRBV18	TRBJ2-7	TRBD2	.	CASSPIGRSYEQYF	TGTGCCAGCTCACCCATCGGGAGGTCTTACGAGCAGTACTTC
TRBV3-1/TRBV3-2	TRBJ2-5	.	.	CASSQDYSEEGETQYF	TGTGCCAGCAGCCAAGATTATAGCGAGGAGGGGGAGACCCAGTACTTC